This entry is about one TCR beta chain. Its target is not known. This CDR3 region has 15 residues. From germline, CDR1 is KGHSH and CDR2 LQKENI. Trimming removed 3 bases at V and 3 bases at J, with 12 bases between. TCRdb re-derived calls from the 5' RACE reads in MiXCR, one entry per CDR3 protein. The table lists about 200,000 distinct CDR3 sequences, more than 10% of them singletons, with approximately 15% in the top ten. The data were obtained in a study of CD8 T cells in ankylosing spondylitis. Whole-study findings and limits: It appeared that ankylosing spondylitis blood was characterized by a TCR beta motif of fewer than ten highly homologous variants.

The sample taken for sequencing was blood, either unsorted or a sorted T cell fraction (not recorded which). V and J are TRBV18 and TRBJ2-1, with D uncertain. The receptor was derived from a male donor with ankylosing spondylitis or in good health (not recorded which). CDR3 amino acids: CASSPRERFYNEQFF. The DNA for the CDR3 is TGTGCCAGCTCACCGCGTGAACGGTTCTACAATGAGCAGTTCTTC.